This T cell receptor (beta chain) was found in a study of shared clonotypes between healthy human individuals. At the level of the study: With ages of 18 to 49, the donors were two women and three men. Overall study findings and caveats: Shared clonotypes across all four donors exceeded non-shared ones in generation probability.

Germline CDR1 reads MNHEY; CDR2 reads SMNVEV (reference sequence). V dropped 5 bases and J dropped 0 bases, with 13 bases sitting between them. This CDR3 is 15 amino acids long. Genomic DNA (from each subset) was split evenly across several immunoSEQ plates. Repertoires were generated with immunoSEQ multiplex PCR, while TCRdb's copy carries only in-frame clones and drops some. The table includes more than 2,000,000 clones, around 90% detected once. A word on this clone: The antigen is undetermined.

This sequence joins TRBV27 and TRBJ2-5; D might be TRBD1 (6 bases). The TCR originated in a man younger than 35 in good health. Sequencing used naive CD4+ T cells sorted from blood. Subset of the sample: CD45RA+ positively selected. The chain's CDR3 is CASSLQGPYQETQYF. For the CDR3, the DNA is TGTGCCAGCAGTCTCCAGGGGCCCTACCAAGAGACCCAGTACTTC.